A selection of T cell receptor beta chains follows, all from one sample in a study of regulatory dendritic cells for organ transplantation. Assay used: immunoSEQ multiplex PCR; TCRdb lists only in-frame clones, some missing. The data show 25,000 to 30,000 clones, with approximately 77% seen just once and approximately 0.44% held by the top ten. The sequenced sample was naive CD8+ T cells from blood. The receptors here all came from a human donor in good health. Both conserved end residues are part of each CDR3. Each record gives: V gene, CDR3 protein.

TRBV7-8,CASSLDPVGQERYEQYF
TRBV7-9,CASSPGGTEAFF
TRBV7-9,CASSLDGPGNEKLFF
TRBV5-4,CASTIWTGDGELFF
TRBV2,CASTGSAGPNYGYTF
TRBV9,CASSSPKKGDSPYGYTF
TRBV7-2,CASSDSVAGTGELFF
TRBV12-5,CASGLYSTYGYTF
TRBV2,CASSDRGNQPQHF
TRBV5-6,CASSLSLSTEAFF
TRBV19,CASSTPGTERNTIYF
TRBV6-6,CASSYSVGGTDTQYF
TRBV4-1,CASSQWIPGQGAKGANVLTF
TRBV6-5,CASSWNRGENEKLFF
TRBV2,CASGDRTNYGYTF
TRBV5-5,CASTVDRLNTEAFF
TRBV11-2,CASSSGLDTEAFF
TRBV6-1,CASSEAVTGETGNTIYF
TRBV19,CASVAGVYNEQFF
TRBV7-9,CASSLARLAGGRSYNEQFF
TRBV29-1,CSVDPDRGYGYTF
TRBV4-3,CASSQDIAGNEQFF
TRBV7-2,CASSVFDTGELFF
TRBV5-1,CASSLWTGGDTGELFF
TRBV5-1,CASSLDERGGRGDTQYF
TRBV11-2,CASSWGAESNQPQHF
TRBV2,CASRLTDRGLYNEQFF
TRBV7-6,CASSPNGGSLTDTQYF
TRBV5-1,CASSSVPGQGTEQYF
TRBV13,CASSPGQPTTEAFF
TRBV21-1,CASSSEAGTSGGNNEQFF